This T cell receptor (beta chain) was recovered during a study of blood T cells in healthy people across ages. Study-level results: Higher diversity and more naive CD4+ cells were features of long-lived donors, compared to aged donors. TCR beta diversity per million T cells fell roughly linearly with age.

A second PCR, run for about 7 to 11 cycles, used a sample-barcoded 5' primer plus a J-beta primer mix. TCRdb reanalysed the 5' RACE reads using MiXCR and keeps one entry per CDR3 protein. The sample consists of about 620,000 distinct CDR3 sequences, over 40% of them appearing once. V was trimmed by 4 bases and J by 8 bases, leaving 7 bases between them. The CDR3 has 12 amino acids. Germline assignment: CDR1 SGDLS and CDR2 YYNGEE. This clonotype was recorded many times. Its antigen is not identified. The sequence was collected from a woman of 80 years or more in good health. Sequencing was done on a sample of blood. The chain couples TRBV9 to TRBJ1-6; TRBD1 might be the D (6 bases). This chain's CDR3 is CASSRQDSPLHF. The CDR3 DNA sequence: TGTGCCAGCAGCAGACAGGATTCACCCCTCCACTTT.